This section outlines one T cell receptor (beta chain) sequence together with its context. What it binds is not known. Both 60 Vbeta primers and 13 Jbeta primers went into the PCR. The repertoire was sequenced with immunoSEQ multiplex PCR; TCRdb's copy has only in-frame clones and lacks some. The table lists about 150,000 clones, 82% of them singletons, with around 6.6% in the top ten. The CDR3 has 16 amino acids. Germline lookup yields CDR1 SGHNT and CDR2 YYREEE (reference sequence). The V gene lost 5 bases and the J gene lost 5 bases, with 22 bases spanning the gap. The data stem from a study of cytomegalovirus exposure and HLA in healthy donors. Points from the study as a whole: When analyzed later, a missense DCLRE1C variant was found to be linked to TCR beta V- and J-gene trimming.

Sequenced sample: PBMCs. The source is a woman in her 50s in good health and CMV-seropositive. The chain links TRBV5-4 to TRBJ1-2; D is possibly TRBD1 (5 bases). The CDR3 loop is CASSFDRGLIEYGYTF. In DNA form, the CDR3 reads TGTGCCAGCAGTTTCGATCGGGGGTTGATTGAATATGGCTACACCTTC. The full variable domain, with the rest looked up from reference TRBV5-4 and TRBJ1-2, is ETGVTQSPTHLIKTRGQQVTLRCSSQSGHNTVSWYQQALGQGPQFIFQYYREEENGRGNFPPRFSGLQFPNYSSELNVNALELDDSALYLCASSFDRGLIEYGYTFGSGTRLTVV.